Following are 26 T cell receptor beta chains from one sample sequenced in a study of beta chain features in type 1 diabetes. Every bit of the isolated RNA underwent reverse transcription, so sequencing read expressed TCRB transcripts. TCRdb's copy holds only in-frame clones and misses some; the assay was immunoSEQ multiplex PCR. Among under 95,000 clones, around a third were seen once, and the ten largest hold 0.4% to 0.55%. Sequencing input: stem cell memory CD4+ T cells from blood. These receptors were collected from a woman aged 18-29 years in good health.

The chain is built from TRBV11-1 and TRBJ2-1, with 12 nucleotides matching TRBD1. Germline V gene lookup returns CDR1 SGHAT and CDR2 FQDESV (reference sequence). The junction had 4 bases not matched to a gene; V was cut back by 6 bases and J by 10 bases. There are 13 residues in the CDR3. This chain's CDR3 is CASRLGQGAEQFF. Written as DNA, the CDR3 is TGTGCCAGCAGACTGGGACAGGGGGCCGAGCAGTTCTTC.

This clone occurred once. The CDR3 DNA sequence: TGTGCCAGCAGCTTATTGCTTGGGGACAGACAAGAGACCCAGTACTTC. Its translation: CASSLLLGDRQETQYF. The chain recombines TRBV5-5 with TRBJ2-5; 7 nucleotides agree with TRBD1. Unmatched junction bases numbered 9, after V lost 2 bases and J lost 2 bases. Germline V gives CDR1 SGHKS, CDR2 YYEKEE (reference sequence). This CDR3 spans 16 amino acids. Using reference TRBV5-5 and TRBJ2-5 for the parts outside the CDR3, the full variable domain is DAGVTQSPTHLIKTRGQQVTLRCSPISGHKSVSWYQQVLGQGPQFIFQYYEKEERGRGNFPDRFSARQFPNYSSELNVNALLLGDSALYLCASSLLLGDRQETQYFGPGTRLLVL.

The V gene is TRBV28, the J gene TRBJ1-2, with D possibly being TRBD1 (6 bases). V gave up 2 bases and J gave up 4 bases, with 8 bases separating them. Germline V gives CDR1 MDHEN, CDR2 SYDVKM. The CDR3 has 13 amino acids. CDR3 sequence reads: CASSLIRGYGYTF. CDR3 coding DNA: TGTGCCAGCAGTTTAATCAGGGGCTATGGCTACACCTTC.

This clone was detected a few times. The rearrangement links TRBV18 to TRBJ1-1; D is unclear. The CDR3 length is 15 residues. The V and J ends lost 3 bases and 1 base respectively, with 12 bases between them. Germline assignment: CDR1 KGHSH and CDR2 LQKENI. For the CDR3, the DNA is TGTGCCAGCTCACCTCTGGGCGGAGGGAACACTGAAGCTTTCTTT. As protein: CASSPLGGGNTEAFF.

A few counts support this clone. V usage is TRBV30 and J usage is TRBJ1-5; 8 bases align to TRBD1. Germline CDR1 and CDR2: GTSNPN and SVGIG (reference sequence). The V and J ends lost 4 bases and 2 bases, in that order; junction bases with no gene match: 4. The CDR3 covers 14 residues. The CDR3 is CAWTWTGRNQPQHF. The CDR3 nucleotides are TGTGCCTGGACATGGACAGGGCGCAATCAGCCCCAGCATTTT.

This clone showed up just a few times. The chain is built from TRBV29-1 and TRBJ1-3; D is unresolved. There are 13 residues in the CDR3. The ends were cut back, 5 bases at V and 0 bases at J, with 8 bases in the middle. Germline CDR1 is SQVTM and CDR2 is ANQGSEA. The CDR3 DNA sequence: TGCAGCGTTCAAGTATACTCTGGAAACACCATATATTTT. It yields the protein CSVQVYSGNTIYF.

The sample holds a few counts of this clone. The chain uses TRBV5-1 and TRBJ1-2; D gene unclear. Germline CDR1 reads SGHRS; CDR2 reads YFSETQ. V was shortened by 0 bases and J by 3 bases, with 6 bases between the two germline ends. The CDR3 runs 13 residues. Written as DNA, the CDR3 is TGCGCCAGCAGCTTGGAACAATACTATGGCTACACCTTC. Amino acid sequence: CASSLEQYYGYTF.

This clone was observed a handful of times. CDR3 nucleotides: TGTGCCATCAGTGAGTCCGGGCTAGCGGGAGAGGAGCAGTTCTTC. As protein: CAISESGLAGEEQFF. The chain employs TRBV10-3 and TRBJ2-1; TRBD2 matches at 10 bases. This CDR3 comprises 15 residues. Germline lookup yields CDR1 ENHRY and CDR2 SYGVKD. Trimming removed 0 bases from V and 10 bases from J; junction bases left unmatched: 6.

The chain combines TRBV5-4 with TRBJ2-5; 8 bases are a match to TRBD2. The CDR3 sequence is 16 residues long. Per germline, CDR1 SGHNT and CDR2 YYREEE (reference sequence). The trim removed 1 base at V and 2 bases at J, leaving 7 bases unmatched. The CDR3 protein is CASSLQTSVAQETQYF. DNA for the CDR3: TGTGCCAGCAGCTTGCAGACTAGCGTCGCACAAGAGACCCAGTACTTC. Combining the CDR3 with reference TRBV5-4 and TRBJ2-5 gives the whole variable domain ETGVTQSPTHLIKTRGQQVTLRCSSQSGHNTVSWYQQALGQGPQFIFQYYREEENGRGNFPPRFSGLQFPNYSSELNVNALELDDSALYLCASSLQTSVAQETQYFGPGTRLLVL.

The rearrangement links TRBV6-5 to TRBJ2-1; TRBD1 might be the D (6 bases). CDR1 and CDR2 from the germline V gene are MNHEY and SVGAGI. The V gene lost 5 bases and the J gene lost 4 bases, with 12 bases spanning the gap. The CDR3 totals 14 residues. The CDR3 loop reads CASSVRDIYNEQFF. In nucleotides, the CDR3 is TGTGCCAGCAGTGTCAGGGACATTTACAATGAGCAGTTCTTC.

The V and J genes are TRBV2 and TRBJ1-4; D remains unclear. Trimming shortened V by 2 bases and J by 7 bases, and 8 bases separated the two germline ends. CDR3 length: 13 amino acids. Germline-derived CDR1 and CDR2 are SNHLY and FYNNEI. The CDR3 coding sequence is TGTGCCAGCAGTGAAATAGAGGGTGAAAAACTGTTTTTT. Protein: CASSEIEGEKLFF. The complete variable domain, with remaining parts taken from reference TRBV2 and TRBJ1-4, reads EPEVTQTPSHQVTQMGQEVILRCVPISNHLYFYWYRQILGQKVEFLVSFYNNEISEKSEIFDDQFSVERPDGSNFTLKIRSTKLEDSAMYFCASSEIEGEKLFFGSGTQLSVL.

The chain combines TRBV11-3 with TRBJ2-1; D unresolved. V gave up 1 base and J gave up 4 bases, with 11 bases separating them. CDR3 size: 15 residues. The germline V gene encodes CDR1 SGHNT and CDR2 YENEEA. The CDR3: CASSLGRLLYNEQFF. Here the CDR3 DNA reads TGTGCCAGCAGCTTAGGGCGGCTACTTTACAATGAGCAGTTCTTC.

This clone showed up just a few times. The chain carries TRBV30 and TRBJ1-5; possible D gene TRBD1, 5 bases. V lost 1 base and J lost 5, with 9 bases in between. Germline loops: CDR1 GTSNPN, CDR2 SVGIG (reference sequence). This CDR3 has 13 amino acids. DNA of the CDR3: TGTGCCTGGAGTGAACAGGACGATCAGCCCCAGCATTTT. This sequence encodes CAWSEQDDQPQHF.

J is TRBJ2-5 and V is TRBV5-6; 8 bases line up with TRBD2. From germline, CDR1 is SGHDT and CDR2 YYEEEE. There are 14 residues in the CDR3. Trimming took 4 bases from V and 4 from J; bases not matched to a gene: 6. CDR3 DNA: TGTGCCAGCAGCCCGGGACTAGAAGGAGAGACCCAGTACTTC. Residues: CASSPGLEGETQYF.

In nucleotides, the CDR3 is TGTGCCAGTAGGGGCGGGAGCCGCGTCACCGGGGAGCTGTTTTTT. Protein sequence: CASRGGSRVTGELFF. V gene TRBV19 combines with J gene TRBJ2-2, with 7 bases fitting TRBD2. Looked up from germline, CDR1 is LNHDA and CDR2 is SQIVND (reference sequence). V lost 6 bases, J lost 4 bases, and 8 bases stayed unmatched. This CDR3 is built from 15 residues.

This clone was recorded a few times. The chain recombines TRBV19 with TRBJ2-7; TRBD2 matches 8 bases. The CDR3 loop spans 13 amino acids. V was clipped by 5 bases and J by 4 bases; unmatched bases: 4. Germline V gene lookup returns CDR1 LNHDA and CDR2 SQIVND (reference sequence). CDR3 DNA sequence: TGTGCCAGTAGTGTGGGACTAGAGTACGAGCAGTACTTC. Translated, it gives CASSVGLEYEQYF.

The V gene is TRBV7-2, the J gene TRBJ2-1; D is possibly TRBD2 (5 bases). This CDR3 contains 15 residues. Per germline, CDR1 SGHTA and CDR2 FQGNSA. The V end lost 1 base, the J end lost 10 bases, and 17 bases lay between the germline ends. The CDR3 loop reads CASSLGPSKSGEQFF. The CDR3 bases are TGTGCCAGCAGCTTAGGGCCTTCTAAATCGGGGGAGCAGTTCTTC.

The chain carries TRBV11-2 and TRBJ2-7; 11 bases are a match to TRBD1. CDR1 SGHAT and CDR2 FQNNGV come from the germline V gene. V was pared by 6 bases and J by 4 bases, with 8 bases of the junction left unmatched. This CDR3 is 15 amino acids long. This chain's CDR3 is CASRLGQGATYEQYF. For the CDR3, the DNA is TGTGCCAGCAGACTAGGACAGGGGGCTACTTACGAGCAGTACTTC.

This clone appeared a few times. The rearrangement joins TRBV30 to TRBJ2-5; TRBD2 matches at 8 bases. The CDR3 is 15 residues long. In germline, CDR1 is GTSNPN, CDR2 SVGIG (reference sequence). Unmatched junction bases numbered 7, after V lost 0 bases and J lost 4 bases. The CDR3 DNA sequence: TGTGCCTGGAGTGTTGGGACTAGGCTGGGAGAGACCCAGTACTTC. Translated: CAWSVGTRLGETQYF. The full variable domain, rest sourced from reference TRBV30 and TRBJ2-5, is SQTIHQWPATLVQPVGSPLSLECTVEGTSNPNLYWYRQAAGRGLQLLFYSVGIGQISSEVPQNLSASRPQDRQFILSSKKLLLSDSGFYLCAWSVGTRLGETQYFGPGTRLLVL.

The rearrangement joins TRBV4-3 to TRBJ1-5; 7 bases match TRBD1. Trimming removed 1 base from V and 5 bases from J; junction bases left unmatched: 5. The germline gives CDR1 LGHNA, CDR2 YSLEER. The CDR3 runs 15 residues. The CDR3 is CASSQGGGDHQPQHF. The CDR3 DNA reads TGCGCCAGCAGCCAAGGAGGGGGCGATCATCAGCCCCAGCATTTT.

This clone has more than one count but fewer than ten. V is TRBV6-6 and J is TRBJ2-5, with 8 bases lining up with TRBD1. The germline V gene encodes CDR1 MNHNY and CDR2 SVGAGI (reference sequence). The CDR3 runs 14 residues. V lost 5 bases, J lost 5 bases, and 7 bases stayed unmatched. CDR3 region: CASSPQTGEETQYF. The DNA for the CDR3 is TGTGCCAGCAGTCCGCAGACAGGGGAGGAGACCCAGTACTTC.

The gene calls are TRBV7-6 and TRBJ2-4; 9 bases match TRBD1. V shed 1 base, J shed 7 bases, and the junction held 17 bases outside the gene matches. Germline V gives CDR1 SGHVS, CDR2 FNYEAQ. This CDR3 has 19 amino acids. CDR3 loop: CASSLDLHRTGAGGNIQYF. Here the CDR3 DNA reads TGTGCCAGCAGCTTAGACCTTCACCGGACAGGGGCCGGAGGTAACATTCAGTACTTC.

This clone has a handful of counts. This chain uses TRBV7-9 with TRBJ2-1; possible D gene TRBD2, 5 bases. The germline gives CDR1 SEHNR, CDR2 FQNEAQ (reference sequence). The V end was cut by 5 bases, the J end by 5 bases, with 16 bases between. This CDR3 region has 15 residues. CDR3 DNA: TGTGCCAGCAGCCCCCGCGGTAGCGCGGACAATGAGCAGTTCTTC. Its translation: CASSPRGSADNEQFF.

The chain carries TRBV20-1 and TRBJ1-1; tentatively, D is TRBD1 (6 bases). Trimming shortened V by 5 bases and J by 3 bases, and 7 bases separated the two germline ends. The CDR3 extends over 11 amino acids. Germline CDR1 is DFQATT and CDR2 is SNEGSKA (reference sequence). The CDR3 nucleotides are TGCAGTGCTTCAGGGGACACTGAAGCTTTCTTT. It translates to CSASGDTEAFF.

In its sample, this clone was seen a few times. The V gene is TRBV19, the J gene TRBJ2-7; TRBD2 matches at 7 bases. Germline V gives CDR1 LNHDA, CDR2 SQIVND (reference sequence). V lost 2 bases and J lost 0; bases outside the gene matches: 13. This CDR3 comprises 18 residues. The CDR3 is CASSIKWDYPLLSYEQYF. The CDR3, as DNA: TGTGCCAGTAGTATAAAGTGGGACTACCCTCTTCTCTCCTACGAGCAGTACTTC.

To note about this clone: At the DNA level, this CDR3 is encoded by other sequences in the same sample as well. This chain links TRBV10-3 with TRBJ1-2; D remains unclear. The V end lost 6 bases, the J end lost 4 bases, and 15 bases lay between the germline ends. Germline CDR1 ENHRY, CDR2 SYGVKD. The CDR3 has 14 amino acids. Here the CDR3 DNA reads TGTGCCATCAGGGACTCAGGCGGCGGCTATGGCTACACCTTC. It is translated as CAIRDSGGGYGYTF.